Sequencing of this T cell receptor (beta chain) was carried out in a study of blood T cells in healthy people across ages. Primers used in a second PCR of roughly 6 to 11 cycles were a sample-barcoded 5' primer and a J-beta primer mix. TCRdb reanalysed the 5' RACE reads using MiXCR and keeps one entry per CDR3 protein. The top ten hold over 2% of the sample, which has about 2 million distinct CDR3 sequences, just under 50% seen once. This clonotype was recorded a few times. CDR1 is MNHEY, CDR2 SVGAGI, per germline. The CDR3 contains 11 residues. V shed 8 bases and J shed 8 bases, with 12 bases lying between them.

This chain links TRBV6-5 with TRBJ1-2; TRBD1 is a possible D gene (6 bases). The TCR comes from a woman in her forties in good health. Sequencing used blood. The DNA for the CDR3 is TGTGCCAGCTACCAGGGGCGCGGCTACACCTTC. This gives the protein CASYQGRGYTF.